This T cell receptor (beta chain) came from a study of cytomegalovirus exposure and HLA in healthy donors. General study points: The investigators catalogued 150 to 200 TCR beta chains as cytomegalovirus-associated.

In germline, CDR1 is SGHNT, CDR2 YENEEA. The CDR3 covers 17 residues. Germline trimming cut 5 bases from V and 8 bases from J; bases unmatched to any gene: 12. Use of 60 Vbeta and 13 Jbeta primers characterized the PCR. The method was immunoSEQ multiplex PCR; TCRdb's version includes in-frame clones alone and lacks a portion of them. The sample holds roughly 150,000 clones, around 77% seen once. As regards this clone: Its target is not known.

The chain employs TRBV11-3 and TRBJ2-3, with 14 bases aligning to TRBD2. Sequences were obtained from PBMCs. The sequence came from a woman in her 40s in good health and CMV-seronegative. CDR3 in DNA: TGTGCCAGCAGCCCGCCTACCGGGACTAGCGGGAGCGGTACGCAGTATTTT. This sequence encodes CASSPPTGTSGSGTQYF.